The 21 T cell receptor beta chains given below trace back to one sample, sequenced in a study of long-term antiretroviral therapy in people with HIV. The assay, immunoSEQ v3.0, was run at survey level. Libraries were prepared by immunoSEQ multiplex PCR; TCRdb keeps only in-frame clonotypes and omits some of them. The table shows fewer than 40,000 clones, with roughly 83% occurring only once. Sample: unsorted PBMCs, taken 1.9 years after starting antiretroviral therapy. Source of these receptors: a man younger than 35 with HIV.

The genes are TRBV5-6 and TRBJ1-4; D is unclear. Trimming removed 4 bases at V and 0 bases at J, with 7 bases between. The CDR3 is 14 amino acids. Germline V gene data show CDR1 as SGHDT and CDR2 as YYEEEE. CDR3 nucleotide sequence: TGTGCCAGCAGCCGGGAAGCAACTAATGAAAAACTGTTTTTT. It encodes CASSREATNEKLFF.

The chain recombines TRBV19 with TRBJ2-1; TRBD2 might be the D (5 bases). From germline, CDR1 is LNHDA and CDR2 SQIVND (reference sequence). The CDR3 totals 17 residues. The ends were cut back, 3 bases at V and 9 bases at J, with 24 bases in the middle. CDR3 sequence: CASSMARAGQALGEQFF. DNA of the CDR3: TGTGCCAGTAGTATGGCGAGGGCGGGCCAAGCCCTTGGTGAGCAGTTCTTC.

CDR3 bases: TGTGCCAGCAGTGAACCTGGGGCCAACGTCCTGACTTTC. Translating gives CASSEPGANVLTF. This rearrangement joins TRBV7-8 to TRBJ2-6, with D uncertain. The V end lost 6 bases, the J end lost 2 bases, and 5 bases lay between the germline ends. Germline CDR1 and CDR2: SGHVS and FQNEAQ. There are 13 residues in the CDR3.

The rearrangement uses TRBV19 and TRBJ2-7; 8 nucleotides match TRBD1. This CDR3 has 15 amino acids. CDR1 is LNHDA and CDR2 is SQIVND in the germline V gene (reference sequence). V gave up 2 bases and J gave up 0 bases; unmatched junction bases: 3. In DNA form, the CDR3 reads TGTGCCAGTAGTATAAGGACAGGGATCTCCTACGAGCAGTACGTC. This translates into CASSIRTGISYEQYV.

J is TRBJ2-7 and V is TRBV10-1; 7 bases fit TRBD1. Germline lookup yields CDR1 WNHNN and CDR2 SYGVQD (reference sequence). The CDR3 is 14 amino acids. Losses at the gene ends were 7 bases for V and 3 bases for J; bases not matched to a gene: 9. This chain's CDR3 is CASTESGQSYEQYF. The CDR3 coding sequence is TGCGCCAGCACGGAATCGGGACAGAGCTACGAGCAGTACTTC.

V gene TRBV5-1 combines with J gene TRBJ1-6; 7 bases are a match to TRBD1. This CDR3 is 15 amino acids long. The germline gives CDR1 SGHRS, CDR2 YFSETQ. The V gene end was trimmed by 4 bases and the J gene end by 7 bases; junction bases not matched to a gene: 8. CDR3 sequence reads: CASSVGQLRNSPLHF. The CDR3 DNA sequence: TGCGCCAGCAGCGTGGGACAGCTAAGAAATTCACCCCTCCACTTT.

The rearrangement uses TRBV4-1 and TRBJ2-2, with 7 bases that match TRBD1. The germline CDR1 and CDR2 sequences are MGHRA and YSYEKL. The CDR3 covers 13 residues. The J segment lost 6 bases and the V segment lost 8 bases, leaving 6 bases of the junction unmatched. The CDR3 DNA reads as TGCGCCAGCTCTGACAGGGCGGCCGGGGAGCTGTTTTTT. Translating gives CASSDRAAGELFF.

This rearrangement joins TRBV10-3 to TRBJ2-2; 12 nucleotides match TRBD2. Germline assignment: CDR1 ENHRY and CDR2 SYGVKD. The CDR3 is 15 amino acids. With 9 bases clipped from V and 6 bases from J, the junction kept 8 bases outside the gene matches. For the CDR3, the DNA is TGTGCCATTCCTTCTAGCGGGGGGGCATCCGGGGAGCTGTTTTTT. Amino acid sequence: CAIPSSGGASGELFF.

The chain uses TRBV11-2 and TRBJ2-1; D is undetermined. CDR3 length: 14 amino acids. The V end lost 3 bases, the J end lost 5 bases, and 11 bases lay between the germline ends. The germline gives CDR1 SGHAT, CDR2 FQNNGV. The CDR3 is CASSFPDRDNEQFF. The CDR3 DNA reads as TGTGCCAGCAGCTTCCCGGACCGAGACAATGAGCAGTTCTTC. The variable domain in full, completed from reference TRBV11-2 and TRBJ2-1, reads EAGVAQSPRYKIIEKRQSVAFWCNPISGHATLYWYQQILGQGPKLLIQFQNNGVVDDSQLPKDRFSAERLKGVDSTLKIQPAKLEDSAVYLCASSFPDRDNEQFFGPGTRLTVL.

The V and J genes are TRBV28 and TRBJ1-4; 8 bases agree with TRBD1. The CDR3 length is 17 residues. Germline CDR1 is MDHEN and CDR2 is SYDVKM. J lost 0 bases, V lost 5 bases, and 8 bases had no gene match. The DNA for the CDR3 is TGTGCCAGCAGTCCGAGGACAGGGAGGACAACTAATGAAAAACTGTTTTTT. Amino acids: CASSPRTGRTTNEKLFF.

This clone was seen a single time. The chain combines TRBV5-1 with TRBJ2-2, with D maybe TRBD1 (5 bases). Trimming took 2 bases from V and 0 from J, leaving 14 bases between them. In germline, CDR1 is SGHRS, CDR2 YFSETQ. CDR3 size: 17 residues. The CDR3: CASSLTRAGSNTGELFF. CDR3 bases: TGCGCCAGCAGCTTAACCAGGGCAGGGTCGAACACCGGGGAGCTGTTTTTT.

The chain is built from TRBV7-9 and TRBJ1-1; D is undetermined. The V gene lost 5 bases and the J gene lost 0 bases, with 7 bases spanning the gap. This CDR3 is built from 13 residues. Germline V gene lookup returns CDR1 SEHNR and CDR2 FQNEAQ (reference sequence). DNA for the CDR3: TGTGCCAGCAGCGTCAGAATGAACACTGAAGCTTTCTTT. Residues: CASSVRMNTEAFF.

V and J are TRBV5-1 and TRBJ1-1; TRBD1 agrees at 7 bases. Germline V lookup: CDR1 SGHRS, CDR2 YFSETQ. With 7 bases clipped from V and 5 bases from J, the junction kept 8 bases outside the gene matches. The CDR3 totals 13 residues. The CDR3: CASSRDSNTEAFF. In DNA, the CDR3 is TGCGCCAGCTCCCGGGACAGTAATACTGAAGCTTTCTTT.

The chain uses TRBV20-1 and TRBJ2-5, with no clear D. The CDR3 sequence is 10 residues long. V gave up 7 bases and J gave up 2 bases, with 5 bases separating them. Germline assignment: CDR1 DFQATT and CDR2 SNEGSKA (reference sequence). The CDR3 reads CSGLQETQYF. In nucleotides, the CDR3 is TGCAGTGGACTGCAAGAGACCCAGTACTTC.

The chain recombines TRBV18 with TRBJ2-5; D is unclear. CDR3 size: 15 residues. The germline V gene encodes CDR1 KGHSH and CDR2 LQKENI. V dropped 2 bases and J dropped 5 bases, with 15 bases sitting between them. This CDR3 is CASSPERHISETQYF. CDR3 coding DNA: TGTGCCAGCTCACCAGAGAGACATATCAGCGAGACCCAGTACTTC. Together with reference TRBV18 and TRBJ2-5, the CDR3 gives the full variable domain: NAGVMQNPRHLVRRRGQEARLRCSPMKGHSHVYWYRQLPEEGLKFMVYLQKENIIDESGMPKERFSAEFPKEGPSILRIQQVVRGDSAAYFCASSPERHISETQYFGPGTRLLVL.

This sequence joins TRBV7-9 and TRBJ1-1; 7 positions match TRBD1. This CDR3 has 15 amino acids. Germline CDR1 is SEHNR and CDR2 is FQNEAQ (reference sequence). V dropped 4 bases and J dropped 0; count of bases not matched to a gene: 5. CDR3 residues: CASSSRTGVNTEAFF. The CDR3 DNA is TGTGCCAGCAGCTCCCGGACAGGAGTGAACACTGAAGCTTTCTTT.

The V and J genes are TRBV7-2 and TRBJ1-2; tentatively, D is TRBD1 (5 bases). Germline CDR1 reads SGHTA; CDR2 reads FQGNSA. V was clipped by 5 bases and J by 8 bases, with 30 bases between them. The CDR3 spans 18 residues. As DNA, the CDR3 is TGTGCCAGCAGCCCGATCGGGGGAGGGCGTGGGGGTGAAGGCGGCTACACCTTC. Translated, it gives CASSPIGGGRGGEGGYTF.

This clone was picked up one time. The V call is TRBV30, the J call TRBJ2-3; D unresolved. The V and J ends lost 3 bases and 6 bases respectively, with 7 bases between them. This CDR3 has 11 residues. Per the germline V gene, CDR1 is GTSNPN and CDR2 is SVGIG (reference sequence). CDR3: CAWSRRDTQYF. DNA of the CDR3: TGTGCCTGGAGCCGCCGGGATACGCAGTATTTT. The full variable domain, with the rest looked up from reference TRBV30 and TRBJ2-3, is SQTIHQWPATLVQPVGSPLSLECTVEGTSNPNLYWYRQAAGRGLQLLFYSVGIGQISSEVPQNLSASRPQDRQFILSSKKLLLSDSGFYLCAWSRRDTQYFGPGTRLTVL.

The chain joins TRBV7-2 to TRBJ2-7; 7 bases line up with TRBD2. The CDR3 covers 15 residues. Germline V gene data show CDR1 as SGHTA and CDR2 as FQGNSA. V trimming: 5 bases; J trimming: 6 bases; junction bases outside the gene matches: 13. The CDR3 nucleotides are TGTGCCAGCAGCCTCAGGCTGAGCGGGGATCGCGAGCAGTACTTC. Translating it yields CASSLRLSGDREQYF.

V gene TRBV28 combines with J gene TRBJ1-4, with TRBD1 matching over 8 bases. The CDR3 runs 14 residues. J lost 10 bases, V lost 6 bases, and 10 bases had no gene match. Germline lookup yields CDR1 MDHEN and CDR2 SYDVKM. The CDR3, as DNA: TGTGCCAGCAGGATTGGACAGGGAGGGGGAAAACTGTTTTTT. Protein: CASRIGQGGGKLFF.

The rearrangement uses TRBV2 and TRBJ2-7; 7 nucleotides agree with TRBD1. J gave up 1 base and V 8 bases, and 8 bases lay outside the gene matches. The CDR3 has 14 amino acids. Germline CDR1 is SNHLY and CDR2 is FYNNEI. CDR3 loop: CASGTGTVSYEQYF. CDR3 sequence (DNA): TGTGCCAGCGGGACCGGGACAGTATCCTACGAGCAGTACTTC.